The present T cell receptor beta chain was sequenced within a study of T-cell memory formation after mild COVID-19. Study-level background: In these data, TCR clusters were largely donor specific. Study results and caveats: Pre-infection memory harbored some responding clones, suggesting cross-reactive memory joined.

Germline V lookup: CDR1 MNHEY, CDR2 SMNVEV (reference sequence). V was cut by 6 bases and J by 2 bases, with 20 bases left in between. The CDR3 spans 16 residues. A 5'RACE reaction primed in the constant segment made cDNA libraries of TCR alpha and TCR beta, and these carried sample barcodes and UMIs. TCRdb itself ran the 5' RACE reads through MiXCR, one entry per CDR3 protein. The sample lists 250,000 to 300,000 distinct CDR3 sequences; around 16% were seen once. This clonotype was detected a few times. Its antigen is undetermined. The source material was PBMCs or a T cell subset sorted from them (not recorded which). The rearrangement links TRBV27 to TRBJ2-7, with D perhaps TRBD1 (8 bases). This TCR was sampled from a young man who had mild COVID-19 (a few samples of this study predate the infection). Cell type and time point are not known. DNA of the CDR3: TGTGCCAGCAGCGCTTTTTACAGGGGGGGGACCTACGAGCAGTACTTC. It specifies CASSAFYRGGTYEQYF.